Given below is one TCR beta chain in context. The data derive from a study of T cell changes during pregnancy in multiple sclerosis. Assay: immunoSEQ multiplex PCR; the TCRdb copy retains only in-frame clones and omits some. The table has more than 3,000 clones, 80% to 90% seen once. Material: CD8+ T cells from peripheral blood mononuclear cells, obtained in the first trimester of pregnancy. This TCR derives from a female donor in good health, enrolled as a control in a pregnancy study.

The CDR3 sequence is CASSLSSGGIDYEQYF. The CDR3 region has the DNA TGCGCCAGCAGCTTGAGCTCCGGGGGGATCGACTACGAGCAGTACTTC. The chain combines TRBV5-1 with TRBJ2-7; 7 nucleotides match TRBD2. Germline values: CDR1 SGHRS, CDR2 YFSETQ. The CDR3 covers 16 residues. V gave up 1 base and J gave up 3 bases; unmatched junction bases: 10.